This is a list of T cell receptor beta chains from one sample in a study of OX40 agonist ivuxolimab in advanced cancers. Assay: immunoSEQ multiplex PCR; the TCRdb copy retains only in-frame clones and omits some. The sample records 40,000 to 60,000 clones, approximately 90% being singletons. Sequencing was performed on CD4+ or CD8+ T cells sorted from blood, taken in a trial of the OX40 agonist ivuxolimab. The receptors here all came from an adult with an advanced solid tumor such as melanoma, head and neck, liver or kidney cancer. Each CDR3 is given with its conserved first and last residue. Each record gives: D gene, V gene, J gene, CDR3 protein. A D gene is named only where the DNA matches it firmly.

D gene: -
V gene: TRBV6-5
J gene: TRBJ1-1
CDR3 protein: CASSPGQLNTEAFF

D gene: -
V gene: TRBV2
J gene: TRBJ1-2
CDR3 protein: CASMDSSGYGYTF

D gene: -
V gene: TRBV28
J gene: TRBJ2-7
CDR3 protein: CASSLGLAYEQYF

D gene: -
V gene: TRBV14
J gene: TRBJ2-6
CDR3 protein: CASSQGILISGANVLTF

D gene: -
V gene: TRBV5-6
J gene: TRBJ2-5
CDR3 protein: CASSSRVWETQYF

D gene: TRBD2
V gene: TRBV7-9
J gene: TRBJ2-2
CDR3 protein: CASSLRSGVKTGELFF

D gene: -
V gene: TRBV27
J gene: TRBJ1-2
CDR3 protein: CASSLVPQGYTF

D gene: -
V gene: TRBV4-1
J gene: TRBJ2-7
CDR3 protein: CASSQTVSPSYEQYF

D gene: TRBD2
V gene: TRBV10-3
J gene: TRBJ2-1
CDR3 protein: CAISLGLAGNNEQFF

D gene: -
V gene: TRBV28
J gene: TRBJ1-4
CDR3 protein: CASSFPLGHPRESEKLFF

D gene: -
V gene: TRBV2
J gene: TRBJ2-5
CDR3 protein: CALTKVGGETQYF

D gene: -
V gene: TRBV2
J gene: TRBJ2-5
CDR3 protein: CASKQGQETQYF

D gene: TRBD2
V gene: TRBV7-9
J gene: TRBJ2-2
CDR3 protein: CASTLGGGGTGELFF

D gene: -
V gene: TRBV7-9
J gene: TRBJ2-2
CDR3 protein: CASSFSRELFF

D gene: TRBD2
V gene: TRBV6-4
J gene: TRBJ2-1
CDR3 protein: CASSNTGLAGGHEQFF

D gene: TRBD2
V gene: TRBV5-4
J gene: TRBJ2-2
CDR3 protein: CASSLPPGLSTGELFF

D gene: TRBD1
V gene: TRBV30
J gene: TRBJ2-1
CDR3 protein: CASSGGYEQFF

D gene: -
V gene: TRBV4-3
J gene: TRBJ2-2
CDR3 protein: CASSQDLTNTGELFF

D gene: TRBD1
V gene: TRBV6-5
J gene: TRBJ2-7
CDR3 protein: CASSPGTGGLYEQYF

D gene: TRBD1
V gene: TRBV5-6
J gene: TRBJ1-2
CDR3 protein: CASSDRDYGYTF

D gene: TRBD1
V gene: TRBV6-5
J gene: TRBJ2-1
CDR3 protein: CASSLASTGQGEQFF

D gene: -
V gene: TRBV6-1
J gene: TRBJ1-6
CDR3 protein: CASSGPYVSYNSPLHF

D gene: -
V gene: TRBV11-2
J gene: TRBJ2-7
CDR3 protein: CASSSGPTIEQYF

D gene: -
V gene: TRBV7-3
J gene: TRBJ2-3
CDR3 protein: CASSAGYGDTQYF

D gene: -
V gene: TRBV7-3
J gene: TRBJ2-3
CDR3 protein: CASSPPSTDTQYF

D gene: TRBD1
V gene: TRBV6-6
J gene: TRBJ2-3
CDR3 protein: CASSRTGIGTDTQYF

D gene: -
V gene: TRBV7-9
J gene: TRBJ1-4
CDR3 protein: CASSLVTGMGEKLFF

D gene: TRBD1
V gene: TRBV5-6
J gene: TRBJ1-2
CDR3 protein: CASSSLPGTGGNYGYTF

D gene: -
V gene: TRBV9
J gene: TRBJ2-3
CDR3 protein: CASSVGEGEADTQYF

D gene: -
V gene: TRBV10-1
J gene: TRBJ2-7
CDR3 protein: CASSEGDSSYEQYF

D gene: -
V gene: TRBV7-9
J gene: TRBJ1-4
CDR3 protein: CASSSSVEGLNEKLFF

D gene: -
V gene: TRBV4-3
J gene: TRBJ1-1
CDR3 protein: CASSQAGHYTEAFF

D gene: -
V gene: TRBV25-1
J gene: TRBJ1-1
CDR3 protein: CASGNTEAFF

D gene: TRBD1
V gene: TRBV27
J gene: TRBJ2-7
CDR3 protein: CASSYTTGGYEQYF

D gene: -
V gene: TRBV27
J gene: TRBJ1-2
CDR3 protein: CASSLGLSYGYTF

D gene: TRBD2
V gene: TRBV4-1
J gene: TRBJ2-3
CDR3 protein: CAGCLGGGEDTQYF

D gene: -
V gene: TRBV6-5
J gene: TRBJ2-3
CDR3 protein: CASNPKWADTQYF

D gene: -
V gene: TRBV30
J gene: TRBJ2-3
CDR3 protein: CAWSVLDGHTDTQYF

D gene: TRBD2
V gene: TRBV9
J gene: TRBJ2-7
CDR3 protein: CASSRNSGGSSYEQYF

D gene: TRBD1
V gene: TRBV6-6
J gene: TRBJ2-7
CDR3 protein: CASQTGVRGEQYF

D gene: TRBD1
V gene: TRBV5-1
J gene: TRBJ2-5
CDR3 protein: CASSLAGTGEETQYF